This entry describes one TCR beta chain. This sample is part of a study of blood T cell repertoires in COVID-19. Overall study: Italy, Spain and the United States were the sources of the convalescent and acute COVID-19 samples.

Self-reported history from a screening survey and questionnaire set each donor's cohort. Two negative PCRs, clearance, or symptom resolution had been documented for recovered Cohort 3 donors. The V gene lost 4 bases and the J gene lost 3 bases, with 19 bases spanning the gap. The CDR3 runs 17 residues. Germline CDR1 ENHRY, CDR2 SYGVKD. Clones were sequenced by immunoSEQ multiplex PCR, and TCRdb holds only the in-frame ones, with some missing. Found here are some 380,000 clones, roughly 86% of them singletons; the top ten hold 1.3%. The sequence was collected from a man aged 25 to 45 who had recovered from COVID-19. J is TRBJ1-5 and V is TRBV10-3; D gene unclear. The sequenced sample was PBMCs or T cells enriched from blood (not recorded which). This CDR3 reads CAISASGPEGSNQPQHF. The CDR3, as DNA: TGTGCCATCAGTGCTAGTGGGCCAGAGGGATCCAATCAGCCCCAGCATTTT.